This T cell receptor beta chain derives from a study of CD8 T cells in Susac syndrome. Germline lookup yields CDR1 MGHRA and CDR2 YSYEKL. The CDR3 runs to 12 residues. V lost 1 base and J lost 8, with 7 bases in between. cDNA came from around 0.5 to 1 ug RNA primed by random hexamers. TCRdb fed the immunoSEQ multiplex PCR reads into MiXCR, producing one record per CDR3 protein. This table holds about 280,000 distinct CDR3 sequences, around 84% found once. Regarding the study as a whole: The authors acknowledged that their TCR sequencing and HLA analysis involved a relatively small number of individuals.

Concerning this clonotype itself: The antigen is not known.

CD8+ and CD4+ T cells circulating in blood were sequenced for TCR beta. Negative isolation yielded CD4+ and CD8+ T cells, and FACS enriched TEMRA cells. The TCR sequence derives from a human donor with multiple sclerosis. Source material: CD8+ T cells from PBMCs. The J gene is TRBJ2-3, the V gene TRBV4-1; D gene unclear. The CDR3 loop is CASSQVTGTQYF. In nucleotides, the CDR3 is TGCGCCAGCAGCCAAGTTACTGGTACGCAGTATTTT.